This TCR beta chain is drawn from a study of blood T cell repertoires in COVID-19. At the level of the study: Acute-phase and convalescent COVID-19 samples originated in the United States, Italy and Spain. T cells, B-cell-depleted T cells, or PBMCs supplied cDNA or gDNA.

Original data processing: Estimates of nucleated cell counts were drawn from the amplification of reference gene primers. Data came from immunoSEQ multiplex PCR; TCRdb stores just in-frame clones and leaves some out. D and trimming come from the DNA, and the V and J calls and clone size come from that table. The sample has around 330,000 clones; about nine tenths are singletons. This CDR3 region has 11 residues. Germline CDR1 SQVTM, CDR2 ANQGSEA. V was pared by 7 bases and J by 4 bases, with 10 bases between. Which cohort a participant joined came from the clinical history participants gave. The sample was PBMCs or T cells enriched from blood (not recorded which). J is TRBJ1-2 and V is TRBV29-1; unclear D gene. The TCR was taken from a man between 60 and 70 years old who had recovered from COVID-19. The CDR3 region has the DNA TGCAGCGCTGGTGCGGGCTATGGCTACACCTTC. Amino acids: CSAGAGYGYTF. Complete variable domain (other parts from reference TRBV29-1 and TRBJ1-2): SAVISQKPSRDICQRGTSLTIQCQVDSQVTMMFWYRQQPGQSLTLIATANQGSEATYESGFVIDKFPISRPNLTFSTLTVSNMSPEDSSIYLCSAGAGYGYTFGSGTRLTVV.